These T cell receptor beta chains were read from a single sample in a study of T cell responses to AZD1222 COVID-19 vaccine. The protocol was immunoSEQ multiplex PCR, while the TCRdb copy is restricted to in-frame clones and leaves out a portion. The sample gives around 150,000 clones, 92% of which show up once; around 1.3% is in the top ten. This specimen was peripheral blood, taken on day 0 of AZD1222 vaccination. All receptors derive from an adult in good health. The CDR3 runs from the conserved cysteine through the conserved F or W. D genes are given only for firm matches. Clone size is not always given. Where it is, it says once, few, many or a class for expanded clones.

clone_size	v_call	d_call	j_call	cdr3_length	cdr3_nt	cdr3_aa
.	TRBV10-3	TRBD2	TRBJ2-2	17	TGTGCCATCAGTGACCCGACTAGCGGGAGAGGCACCGGGGAGCTGTTTTTT	CAISDPTSGRGTGELFF
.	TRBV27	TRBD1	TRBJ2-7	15	TGTGCCAGCAGTTTCTCTGGGACAGGGGAGTGGGAGCAGTACTTC	CASSFSGTGEWEQYF
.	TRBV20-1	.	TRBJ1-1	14	TGCAGTGCTAGTTTGCCGAGTATGAACACTGAAGCTTTCTTT	CSASLPSMNTEAFF
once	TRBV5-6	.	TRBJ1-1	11	TGTGCCAGCAGCTCGGAGGAGAAAGCTTTCTTT	CASSSEEKAFF
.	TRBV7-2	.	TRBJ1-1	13	TGTGCCAGCAGCCCCCACACGGACACTGAAGCTTTCTTT	CASSPHTDTEAFF
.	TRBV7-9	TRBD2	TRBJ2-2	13	TGTGCCGGTAGGACTAGCGGGACCGGGGAGCTGTTTTTT	CAGRTSGTGELFF
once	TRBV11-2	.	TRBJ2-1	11	TGTGCCAGCAGCTTATCCGGTGAGCAGTTCTTC	CASSLSGEQFF
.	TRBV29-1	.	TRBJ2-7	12	TGCAGCGTTGTCTGGCAAACCCACGAGCAGTACTTC	CSVVWQTHEQYF
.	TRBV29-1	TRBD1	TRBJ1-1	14	TGCAGCGCTGTGGACAGGGCCATGAACACTGAAGCTTTCTTT	CSAVDRAMNTEAFF
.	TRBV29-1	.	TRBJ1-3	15	TGCAGCGTTGTATGGGAGAGGGGCCTCGGAAACACCATATATTTT	CSVVWERGLGNTIYF
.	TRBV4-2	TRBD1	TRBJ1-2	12	TGTGCCAGCAGCCCCAGGGGGGTCGGCTACACCTTC	CASSPRGVGYTF
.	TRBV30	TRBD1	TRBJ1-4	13	TGTGCCTGGAGGGACAGGGCTGGAGAAAAACTGTTTTTT	CAWRDRAGEKLFF
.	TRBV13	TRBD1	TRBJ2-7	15	TGTGCCAGCAGCTTTGGCCAGGGGGCCTCCTACGAGCAGTACTTC	CASSFGQGASYEQYF
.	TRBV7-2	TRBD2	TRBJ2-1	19	TGTGCCAGCAGCTTAGCAGGCCCATTTTGGCGGGGGGGCCGCAATGAGCAGTTCTTC	CASSLAGPFWRGGRNEQFF
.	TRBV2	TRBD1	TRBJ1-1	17	TGTGCCAGCAGATACGACAGGGGATCCCCCAAAGACACTGAAGCTTTCTTT	CASRYDRGSPKDTEAFF
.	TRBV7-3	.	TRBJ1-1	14	TGTGCCAGCAGACGGGACACCCTGAACACTGAAGCTTTCTTT	CASRRDTLNTEAFF
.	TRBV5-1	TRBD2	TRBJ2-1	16	TGCGCCAGCAGCTTGGGAAGCGGGGGAAACTACAATGAGCAGTTCTTC	CASSLGSGGNYNEQFF
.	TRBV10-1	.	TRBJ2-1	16	TGCGCCAGCAGTGAGTCGGACGGGGGAGCTTACAATGAGCAGTTCTTC	CASSESDGGAYNEQFF
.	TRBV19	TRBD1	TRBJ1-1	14	TGTGCCAGTAGTATTTACAGGGGGAACACTGAAGCTTTCTTT	CASSIYRGNTEAFF
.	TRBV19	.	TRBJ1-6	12	TGTGCCGTGGCAGGGGAGGGTTCACCCCTCCACTTT	CAVAGEGSPLHF
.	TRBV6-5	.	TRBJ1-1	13	TGTGCCAGCACCCGAGGAGGCGGGACTGAAGCTTTCTTT	CASTRGGGTEAFF
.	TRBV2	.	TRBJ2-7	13	TGTGCCAGCAGGGGGGACGGTGGGAACGAGCAGTACTTC	CASRGDGGNEQYF
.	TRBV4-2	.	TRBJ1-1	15	TGTGCCAGCAGCCAAGTCTTGAAGGTGACCACTGAAGCTTTCTTT	CASSQVLKVTTEAFF
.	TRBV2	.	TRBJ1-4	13	TGTGCCAGCAGTGTGGTTGGTAATGAAAAACTGTTTTTT	CASSVVGNEKLFF
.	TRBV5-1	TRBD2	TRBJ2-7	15	TGCGCCAGCAGCTTGGTGACTAGCGGGATGGTTGAGCAGTACTTC	CASSLVTSGMVEQYF
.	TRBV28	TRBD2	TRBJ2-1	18	TGTGCCAGCAGTCCCATTCCTGGGACTAGCGGGTCCTACAATGAGCAGTTCTTC	CASSPIPGTSGSYNEQFF
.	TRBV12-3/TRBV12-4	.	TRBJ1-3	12	TGTGCCAGCAGTTACCGCAGAAACACCATATATTTT	CASSYRRNTIYF
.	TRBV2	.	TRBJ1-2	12	TGTGCCAGCATTGAGGTCGGATGGGGCTACACCTTC	CASIEVGWGYTF
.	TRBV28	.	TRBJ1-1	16	TGTGCCAGCAGCTCCCCGCGGTGGGGGAAGCGGACTGAAGCTTTCTTT	CASSSPRWGKRTEAFF
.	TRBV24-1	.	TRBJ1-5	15	TGTGCCACCCCACCAGGGCAGGGTAAAGATCAGCCCCAGCATTTT	CATPPGQGKDQPQHF
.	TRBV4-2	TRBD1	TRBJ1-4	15	TGTGCCAGCAGCCAGGATAGGGGGCGCGATGAAAAACTGTTTTTT	CASSQDRGRDEKLFF
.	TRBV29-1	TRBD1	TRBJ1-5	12	TGCAGCGCAAGACAGGGGGATCAGCCCCAGCATTTT	CSARQGDQPQHF